The 7 T cell receptor beta chains presented below share a single source sample, sequenced in a study of blood T cells in healthy people across ages. A second PCR, run for about 7 to 12 cycles, used a sample-barcoded 5' primer plus a J-beta primer mix. TCRdb itself ran the 5' RACE reads through MiXCR, one entry per CDR3 protein. Of some 690,000 distinct CDR3 sequences in the sample, approximately 22% were seen once. The sample comprised blood. These receptors all stem from a man aged 65-85 years in good health.

This chain connects TRBV12-3 or TRBV12-4 to TRBJ2-5, with no clear D. The V end was cut by 1 base, the J end by 5 bases, with 8 bases between. This CDR3 is 13 amino acids long. This chain's CDR3 is CASSLEQYETQYF. CDR3 in DNA: TGTGCCAGCAGTTTAGAGCAGTATGAGACCCAGTACTTC.

This clonotype was seen only a few times. This sequence joins TRBV19 and TRBJ2-6; 10 bases are a match to TRBD1. Per germline, CDR1 LNHDA and CDR2 SQIVND (reference sequence). This CDR3 contains 17 residues. With 1 base clipped from V and 1 base from J, the junction kept 1 base outside the gene matches. The CDR3 coding sequence is TGTGCCAGTAGTATAGGACAGGGGGCTTCTGGGGCCAACGTCCTGACTTTC. Translated, it gives CASSIGQGASGANVLTF.

This clonotype was observed at least ten times. The chain is built from TRBV5-1 and TRBJ1-4, with D perhaps TRBD1 (6 bases). The CDR3 sequence is 14 residues long. The germline CDR1 and CDR2 sequences are SGHRS and YFSETQ. Trimming shortened V by 2 bases and J by 3 bases, and 8 bases separated the two germline ends. The DNA for the CDR3 is TGCGCCAGCAGCTTACAGGGAGCTAATGAAAAACTGTTTTTT. Its protein is CASSLQGANEKLFF.

This rearrangement joins TRBV20-1 to TRBJ1-1, with 8 bases aligning to TRBD1. Germline V lookup: CDR1 DFQATT, CDR2 SNEGSKA (reference sequence). Trimming cost V 5 bases and J 6 bases; bases outside gene matches: 8. CDR3 size: 13 residues. CDR3 sequence: CSAAQGASSEAFF. As DNA, the CDR3 is TGCAGTGCTGCCCAGGGGGCGAGTTCTGAAGCTTTCTTT.

V and J are TRBV12-3 or TRBV12-4 and TRBJ1-2, with 12 bases fitting TRBD1. The CDR3 covers 14 residues. Germline trimming cut 6 bases from V and 7 bases from J; bases unmatched to any gene: 6. In DNA, the CDR3 is TGTGCCAGCAGATCCCGGGACAGGGGGCTTGGCTACACCTTC. This codes for CASRSRDRGLGYTF.

The chain joins TRBV20-1 to TRBJ2-1, with 10 bases identical to TRBD2. Germline V gives CDR1 DFQATT, CDR2 SNEGSKA (reference sequence). The CDR3 spans 16 residues. J lost 1 base, V lost 3 bases, and 6 bases had no gene match. CDR3 sequence reads: CSASPSGRRSYNEQFF. The DNA of the CDR3 is TGCAGTGCTAGCCCTAGCGGGAGAAGGTCCTACAATGAGCAGTTCTTC.

This clonotype has more than one count but fewer than ten. The J gene is TRBJ2-6, the V gene TRBV29-1; D ambiguous. CDR3 length: 13 amino acids. Germline CDR1 SQVTM, CDR2 ANQGSEA. V was shortened by 7 bases and J by 0 bases, with 7 bases between the two germline ends. For the CDR3, the DNA is TGCAGCGGAAGGGTCTCTGGGGCCAACGTCCTGACTTTC. Protein product: CSGRVSGANVLTF.